The sequence of this T cell receptor (beta chain) was determined in a study of cytomegalovirus exposure and HLA in healthy donors. The wider study: Early released data comprised tens of millions of unique TCRs from HLA-typed donors. Study-level results: Later analysis identified several of the most significant clusters that appeared linked to common viral pathogens. Sequencing depth roughly uniform across donors was assumed in presence/absence analyses.

J gave up 4 bases and V 3 bases, and 11 bases lay outside the gene matches. Germline lookup yields CDR1 LGHNA and CDR2 YNFKEQ. This CDR3 has 16 residues. PCR used 60 Vbeta primers and 13 Jbeta primers. Generated by immunoSEQ multiplex PCR, the TCRdb table keeps only in-frame clones and is missing some. Of approximately 290,000 clones in the sample, 80% were seen once. As to this clone: The antigen is unknown.

The TCR sequence derives from a girl aged 2-9 years in good health and CMV-seronegative. Sequenced material: PBMCs. This sequence joins TRBV4-2 and TRBJ1-2; the match to TRBD1 covers 7 bases. The CDR3 is CASSQYGTDPSYGYTF. In DNA, the CDR3 is TGTGCCAGCAGCCAGTATGGGACAGATCCTAGCTATGGCTACACCTTC.